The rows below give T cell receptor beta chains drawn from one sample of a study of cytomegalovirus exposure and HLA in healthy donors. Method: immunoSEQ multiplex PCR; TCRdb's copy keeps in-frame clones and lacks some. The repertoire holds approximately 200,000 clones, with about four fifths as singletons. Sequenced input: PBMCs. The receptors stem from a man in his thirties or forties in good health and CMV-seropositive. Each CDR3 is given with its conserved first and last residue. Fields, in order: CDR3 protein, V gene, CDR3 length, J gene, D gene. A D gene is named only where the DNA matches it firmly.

CDR3 protein: CASSPRGLSENQPQHF
V gene: TRBV7-2
CDR3 length: 16
J gene: TRBJ1-5
D gene: .

CDR3 protein: CASSPHGGAGYGYTF
V gene: TRBV11-2
CDR3 length: 15
J gene: TRBJ1-2
D gene: .

CDR3 protein: CASSFTSSRLEQYF
V gene: TRBV7-8
CDR3 length: 14
J gene: TRBJ2-7
D gene: .

CDR3 protein: CASSFSGGWNQPQHF
V gene: TRBV5-5
CDR3 length: 15
J gene: TRBJ1-5
D gene: TRBD1

CDR3 protein: CASSYSHRDNQPQHF
V gene: TRBV6-5
CDR3 length: 15
J gene: TRBJ1-5
D gene: .

CDR3 protein: CASSLDAVLQGAANEKLFF
V gene: TRBV11-2
CDR3 length: 19
J gene: TRBJ1-4
D gene: TRBD1

CDR3 protein: CASSFGGLASGEQYF
V gene: TRBV7-2
CDR3 length: 15
J gene: TRBJ2-7
D gene: TRBD2

CDR3 protein: CASSPLTGDGYTF
V gene: TRBV4-3
CDR3 length: 13
J gene: TRBJ1-2
D gene: TRBD1

CDR3 protein: CAWSKGGSFILNTEAFF
V gene: TRBV30
CDR3 length: 17
J gene: TRBJ1-1
D gene: TRBD1

CDR3 protein: CASSPGGLSYEQYF
V gene: TRBV18
CDR3 length: 14
J gene: TRBJ2-7
D gene: .

CDR3 protein: CASKTSGDYEQYF
V gene: TRBV27
CDR3 length: 13
J gene: TRBJ2-7
D gene: TRBD2

CDR3 protein: CASSLGRSQYF
V gene: TRBV6-1
CDR3 length: 11
J gene: TRBJ2-5
D gene: .

CDR3 protein: CASSQPDRDTEAFF
V gene: TRBV4-3
CDR3 length: 14
J gene: TRBJ1-1
D gene: TRBD1

CDR3 protein: CATSRDRGQPYEQYF
V gene: TRBV15
CDR3 length: 15
J gene: TRBJ2-7
D gene: TRBD1

CDR3 protein: CASSSPGGEETQYF
V gene: TRBV5-4
CDR3 length: 14
J gene: TRBJ2-5
D gene: TRBD2

CDR3 protein: CASSQDRLAGVETQYF
V gene: TRBV14
CDR3 length: 16
J gene: TRBJ2-5
D gene: TRBD2

CDR3 protein: CASSLSDLLTGELFF
V gene: TRBV5-1
CDR3 length: 15
J gene: TRBJ2-2
D gene: .

CDR3 protein: CASRPIPLQGTDTQYF
V gene: TRBV9
CDR3 length: 16
J gene: TRBJ2-3
D gene: .

CDR3 protein: CASITRGTEAFF
V gene: TRBV21-1
CDR3 length: 12
J gene: TRBJ1-1
D gene: .

CDR3 protein: CASSQGDSSYEQYF
V gene: TRBV4-1
CDR3 length: 14
J gene: TRBJ2-7
D gene: TRBD1